This T cell receptor beta chain is from a study of beta chain features in type 1 diabetes. Study-wide findings and caveats: Moderately but significantly shorter TCRB CDR3s were found in Type 1 diabetes patients in all four CD4+ subsets. More deletions and fewer insertions at VDJ junctions were found in patients with type 1 diabetes. Healthy donors had naive, central memory and Treg TCRB repertoires that appeared less similar than those seen among patients.

Notes on this clone: The antigen remains unidentified.

As every portion of the isolated RNA was reverse transcribed, the sequencing read expressed TCRB transcripts. Sequencing used immunoSEQ multiplex PCR; TCRdb keeps in-frame clones, though not all of them. Of 900,000 or so clones in the sample, 15% to 20% are singletons; the top ten hold 0.023%. On average, the one heparinised blood draw given by each donor was around 110 mL. CDR1 KGHSH and CDR2 LQKENI come from the germline V gene. The length of the CDR3 is 14 residues. Trimming cost V 2 bases and J 5 bases, with 9 bases left between them. The sample taken for sequencing was naive CD4+ T cells from blood. This clonotype was obtained from a woman between 18 and 29 years old in good health. The chain links TRBV18 to TRBJ1-4, with D possibly being TRBD1 (5 bases). This CDR3 reads CASSPWGRNEKLFF. The CDR3 DNA follows: TGTGCCAGCTCACCATGGGGCCGCAATGAAAAACTGTTTTTT.